One sample yielded the 30 T cell receptor beta chains listed below, sequenced in a study of blood T cells in healthy people across ages. Then a second PCR, running roughly 7 to 12 cycles, was carried out with a sample-barcoded 5' primer and a J-beta primer mix. TCRdb fed the 5' RACE reads into MiXCR, producing one record per CDR3 protein. The data contain hundreds of thousands of distinct CDR3 sequences, over 45% of them singletons. The sequencing input was blood. Receptor source: a woman aged 55-70 years in good health.

Worth noting for this clonotype: A much bigger clone sits one base away, suggesting this may be a read error. This chain connects TRBV28 to TRBJ2-1; D uncertain. The germline V and J ends were trimmed by 5 bases and 10 bases, with 15 bases remaining between them. Germline CDR1 MDHEN, CDR2 SYDVKM. The CDR3 is 13 residues long. DNA for the CDR3: TGTGCCAGCAGTATCCCCCAGAACTACGAGCAGTTCTTC. Amino acids: CASSIPQNYEQFF.

In this sample, this clonotype turned up a few times. The chain combines TRBV20-1 with TRBJ1-4; TRBD1 agrees at 9 bases. CDR1 DFQATT and CDR2 SNEGSKA come from the germline V gene (reference sequence). V lost 0 bases to trimming and J lost 7 bases; unmatched junction nucleotides: 3. The CDR3 is made up of 14 amino acids. CDR3 protein: CSAREGQGVEKLFF. CDR3 coding DNA: TGCAGTGCTAGAGAGGGACAGGGAGTTGAAAAACTGTTTTTT.

The J gene is TRBJ2-1, the V gene TRBV5-1, with 14 bases aligning to TRBD2. Germline trimming cut 1 base from V and 8 bases from J; bases unmatched to any gene: 5. CDR3 length: 16 residues. The germline V gene encodes CDR1 SGHRS and CDR2 YFSETQ. The CDR3 loop reads CASSLRLAGGPHEQFF. The CDR3 DNA reads TGCGCCAGCAGCTTGAGACTAGCGGGAGGGCCTCATGAGCAGTTCTTC. Full variable domain (remainder filled in from reference TRBV5-1 and TRBJ2-1): KAGVTQTPRYLIKTRGQQVTLSCSPISGHRSVSWYQQTPGQGLQFLFEYFSETQRNKGNFPGRFSGRQFSNSRSEMNVSTLELGDSALYLCASSLRLAGGPHEQFFGPGTRLTVL.

V usage is TRBV18 and J usage is TRBJ2-7; weak D call: TRBD2 (6 bases). Trimming shortened V by 6 bases and J by 2 bases, and 14 bases separated the two germline ends. Germline V CDR1 and CDR2: KGHSH, LQKENI. This CDR3 spans 14 amino acids. DNA of the CDR3: TGTGCCAGCTCCCCGGGGGAGGCAACCTACGAGCAGTACTTC. It is translated as CASSPGEATYEQYF.

This clonotype was seen only once. This chain joins TRBV2 and TRBJ2-7, with D perhaps TRBD1 (6 bases). Per the germline V gene, CDR1 is SNHLY and CDR2 is FYNNEI. V was shortened by 5 bases and J by 7 bases, with 15 bases between the two germline ends. The CDR3 runs to 13 residues. The CDR3 protein is CASSQRGRNEQYF. The CDR3 bases are TGTGCCAGCAGTCAGAGGGGGAGAAATGAGCAGTACTTC.

This rearrangement joins TRBV20-1 to TRBJ1-2, with a weak D call TRBD1 (6 bases). The CDR3 loop spans 11 amino acids. Trimming cost V 7 bases and J 3 bases, with 9 bases left between them. The germline CDR1 and CDR2 sequences are DFQATT and SNEGSKA (reference sequence). As DNA, the CDR3 is TGCAGTGACAGGGCGCACTATGGCTACACCTTC. The encoded protein is CSDRAHYGYTF.

The V gene is TRBV2, the J gene TRBJ1-1; D gene uncertain. Deletions cut 2 bases from V and 0 bases from J, with 7 bases between. Per germline, CDR1 SNHLY and CDR2 FYNNEI. The CDR3 spans 14 residues. DNA for the CDR3: TGTGCCAGCAGTGAAAGTATACTGAACACTGAAGCTTTCTTT. Translated, it gives CASSESILNTEAFF.

CDR3 residues: CSATRTGRNTEAFF. The CDR3, as DNA: TGCAGTGCAACCCGGACAGGAAGGAACACTGAAGCTTTCTTT. The gene calls are TRBV20-1 and TRBJ1-1, with TRBD1 matching 7 bases. Germline V lookup: CDR1 DFQATT, CDR2 SNEGSKA (reference sequence). The CDR3 covers 14 residues. Trimming took 6 bases from V and 1 from J; bases not matched to a gene: 8.

CDR3 region: CASTAPSSGSRNEQFF. CDR3 bases: TGTGCCAGCACCGCCCCCTCTAGCGGGAGTCGGAATGAGCAGTTCTTC. The chain couples TRBV27 to TRBJ2-1; 10 bases match TRBD2. This CDR3 is built from 16 residues. Trimming cost V 7 bases and J 7 bases; bases outside gene matches: 13. Germline-derived CDR1 and CDR2 are MNHEY and SMNVEV (reference sequence).

This sequence joins TRBV2 and TRBJ2-4; 10 bases line up with TRBD1. The J call may not be correct, given that the DNA end is closer to TRBJ2-7. Germline V CDR1 and CDR2: SNHLY, FYNNEI. The CDR3 runs to 13 residues. CDR3 protein: CANSDRGAYEQYF. Written as DNA, the CDR3 is TGTGCCAACTCGGACAGGGGGGCATACGAGCAGTACTTC.

This chain connects TRBV6-5 to TRBJ2-7; TRBD2 might be the D (5 bases). This CDR3 region has 16 residues. Germline CDR1 reads MNHEY; CDR2 reads SVGAGI. Deletions cut 0 bases from V and 0 bases from J, with 12 bases between. The CDR3 sequence is CASSYSSQRSSYEQYF. In DNA form, the CDR3 reads TGTGCCAGCAGTTACTCGAGCCAGCGGAGCTCCTACGAGCAGTACTTC.

The chain is built from TRBV5-1 and TRBJ1-6; 9 positions agree with TRBD1. CDR3 length equals 16 residues. Trimming removed 4 bases from V and 9 bases from J; junction bases left unmatched: 11. Looked up from germline, CDR1 is SGHRS and CDR2 is YFSETQ. The CDR3 bases are TGCGCCAGCAGCCCCTGGACAGGGGATAGTAGTTCACCCCTCCACTTT. It specifies CASSPWTGDSSSPLHF.

This clonotype was seen many times. The rearrangement links TRBV15 to TRBJ2-3, with D unclear. Trimming left V 3 bases short and J 3 bases short, with 1 base between. Germline assignment: CDR1 LNHNV and CDR2 YYDKDF (reference sequence). The CDR3 totals 11 residues. This chain's CDR3 is CATSRTDTQYF. The CDR3 DNA is TGTGCCACCAGCAGGACAGATACGCAGTATTTT.

V gene TRBV7-2 combines with J gene TRBJ2-1, with TRBD1 matching 9 bases. Germline assignment: CDR1 SGHTA and CDR2 FQGNSA. The CDR3 runs 16 residues. Trimming removed 1 base from V and 4 bases from J; junction bases left unmatched: 5. CDR3 sequence (DNA): TGTGCCAGCAGCTTAGTGGCGGGACAGGGATACAATGAGCAGTTCTTC. Its protein is CASSLVAGQGYNEQFF.

The gene calls are TRBV5-6 and TRBJ2-6; TRBD1 matches at 7 bases. The CDR3 length is 17 residues. Germline V gene data show CDR1 as SGHDT and CDR2 as YYEEEE. V lost 4 bases to trimming and J lost 0 bases; unmatched junction nucleotides: 7. The CDR3 protein is CASSPGQLNSGANVLTF. As DNA, the CDR3 is TGTGCCAGCAGCCCGGGACAGCTAAACTCTGGGGCCAACGTCCTGACTTTC.

This clonotype has only a few counts. The J gene is TRBJ2-3, the V gene TRBV29-1; 10 bases fit TRBD2. The CDR3 is 16 residues long. V was pared by 7 bases and J by 4 bases, with 14 bases of the junction left unmatched. Germline CDR1 is SQVTM and CDR2 is ANQGSEA. The CDR3 DNA reads TGCAGCGCCCAGAAGTCTAGCGGGAGTCCCCCAGATACGCAGTATTTT. Protein product: CSAQKSSGSPPDTQYF.

The rearrangement joins TRBV7-9 to TRBJ2-5; the D call may be TRBD1 or TRBD2 (5 bases each). The V gene's germline CDR1 is SEHNR and CDR2 FQNEAQ (reference sequence). The CDR3 has 14 residues. V lost 5 bases and J lost 3, with 13 bases in between. CDR3 DNA sequence: TGTGCCAGCAGCGCCCGGGGCAAAGAAGAGACCCAGTACTTC. Protein product: CASSARGKEETQYF.

V usage is TRBV7-9 and J usage is TRBJ2-5; D might be TRBD1 (6 bases). There are 11 residues in the CDR3. Looked up from germline, CDR1 is SEHNR and CDR2 is FQNEAQ (reference sequence). V was shortened by 1 base and J by 12 bases, with 9 bases between the two germline ends. CDR3 region: CASSLEAGEYF. In DNA form, the CDR3 reads TGTGCCAGCAGCTTAGAGGCAGGGGAGTACTTC.

This clonotype was counted only a few times. The chain links TRBV7-9 to TRBJ2-7, with TRBD1 as a possible D gene (6 bases). CDR3 length: 16 residues. Germline CDR1 and CDR2: SEHNR and FQNEAQ (reference sequence). V lost 4 bases to trimming and J lost 8 bases, with 24 bases between them. The CDR3 protein is CASSSRTAHGSSKQYF. The CDR3 DNA sequence: TGTGCCAGCAGCTCCCGGACAGCCCACGGGTCATCTAAGCAGTACTTC.

The rearrangement links TRBV20-1 to TRBJ2-1, with TRBD2 matching 7 bases. This CDR3 comprises 16 residues. The germline gives CDR1 DFQATT, CDR2 SNEGSKA (reference sequence). The trim removed 0 bases at V and 4 bases at J, leaving 9 bases unmatched. CDR3: CSARDAASGEYNEQFF. The DNA for the CDR3 is TGCAGTGCTAGAGATGCGGCTAGCGGAGAATACAATGAGCAGTTCTTC.

The chain carries TRBV6-2 or TRBV6-3 and TRBJ2-5; 11 bases match TRBD2. This CDR3 is built from 14 residues. Per the germline V gene, CDR1 is MNHEY and CDR2 is SVGEGT. The V gene end was trimmed by 5 bases and the J gene end by 1 base; junction bases not matched to a gene: 0. Here the CDR3 DNA reads TGTGCCAGCAGTACTAGCGGGGGCCAAGAGACCCAGTACTTC. As protein: CASSTSGGQETQYF.

A few counts support this clonotype. The chain carries TRBV20-1 and TRBJ2-5, with D maybe TRBD1 (6 bases). Per germline, CDR1 DFQATT and CDR2 SNEGSKA (reference sequence). Trimming cost V 6 bases and J 4 bases, with 12 bases left between them. The CDR3 totals 12 residues. The DNA for the CDR3 is TGCAGTGCCTACACGGACAGAGAGACCCAGTACTTC. It specifies CSAYTDRETQYF.

In the case of this clonotype: Being one base from a much bigger clone, this may be a read error. The rearrangement joins TRBV7-6 to TRBJ2-7, with D perhaps TRBD1 (6 bases). Germline V CDR1 and CDR2: SGHVS, FNYEAQ. The CDR3 loop spans 15 amino acids. The DNA for the CDR3 is TGTGCCAGCGGCTTAGCGCCTGGGGGCGTCTACGAGCAGTACTTC. Its translation: CASGLAPGGVYEQYF.

V and J are TRBV18 and TRBJ2-7; 8 bases fit TRBD1. The CDR3 is 15 amino acids. V dropped 3 bases and J dropped 3; count of bases not matched to a gene: 7. Germline CDR1 and CDR2: KGHSH and LQKENI. The CDR3 nucleotides are TGTGCCAGCTCACCCGGGACAGGATTAATCTACGAGCAGTACTTC. Translated: CASSPGTGLIYEQYF. Filled out from reference TRBV18 and TRBJ2-7, the complete variable domain reads NAGVMQNPRHLVRRRGQEARLRCSPMKGHSHVYWYRQLPEEGLKFMVYLQKENIIDESGMPKERFSAEFPKEGPSILRIQQVVRGDSAAYFCASSPGTGLIYEQYFGPGTRLTVT.

This clonotype was seen a single time. The chain recombines TRBV24-1 with TRBJ2-2, with 11 bases identical to TRBD1. CDR3 length equals 20 residues. V was pared by 4 bases and J by 4 bases, with 16 bases of the junction left unmatched. In germline, CDR1 is KGHDR, CDR2 SFDVKD. The CDR3, as DNA: TGTGCCACCAGTGACCAAGGACAGGGGGCTGGAAAGTGGAGCACCGGGGAGCTGTTTTTT. This gives the protein CATSDQGQGAGKWSTGELFF.

This clonotype has a handful of counts. The CDR3 protein is CASSSGGGTEAFF. In DNA form, the CDR3 reads TGTGCCAGCAGCTCCGGCGGGGGAACTGAAGCTTTCTTT. This chain connects TRBV7-9 to TRBJ1-1; perhaps TRBD1 as D (5 bases). This CDR3 comprises 13 residues. V was shortened by 4 bases and J by 5 bases, with 11 bases between the two germline ends. Germline loops: CDR1 SEHNR, CDR2 FQNEAQ (reference sequence).

For this clonotype: This could be a read error, since a much larger clone is one nucleotide away. This chain links TRBV29-1 with TRBJ2-3; D gene unclear. The germline V gene has CDR1 SQVTM and CDR2 ANQGSEA. This CDR3 spans 13 amino acids. Trimming left V 5 bases short and J 7 bases short, with 16 bases between. This CDR3 reads CSVKVPGPNTQYF. The CDR3 nucleotides read TGCAGCGTTAAAGTGCCAGGTCCCAATACGCAGTATTTT.

V is TRBV6-6 and J is TRBJ2-3, with D possibly being TRBD1 (5 bases). The ends were cut back, 5 bases at V and 8 bases at J, with 11 bases in the middle. Per germline, CDR1 MNHNY and CDR2 SVGAGI (reference sequence). The CDR3 totals 12 residues. The DNA for the CDR3 is TGTGCCAGCAGTCAGGGCGGCGGTACGCAGTATTTT. Translation: CASSQGGGTQYF.

This clonotype was detected a few times. The rearrangement links TRBV25-1 to TRBJ2-5, with TRBD2 identical over 8 bases. With V trimmed by 0 bases and J by 2 bases, 5 bases remained unmatched. This CDR3 spans 16 amino acids. From germline, CDR1 is MGHDK and CDR2 SYGVNS. Written as DNA, the CDR3 is TGTGCCAGCAGTGAATACCGGGGGGGCGTTCAAGAGACCCAGTACTTC. Protein product: CASSEYRGGVQETQYF. The entire variable domain, with the rest obtained from reference TRBV25-1 and TRBJ2-5, is as follows: EADIYQTPRYLVIGTGKKITLECSQTMGHDKMYWYQQDPGMELHLIHYSYGVNSTEKGDLSSESTVSRIRTEHFPLTLESARPSHTSQYLCASSEYRGGVQETQYFGPGTRLLVL.

This clonotype occurred a few times. The CDR3 spells CASSSDRGRGNEQFF. The CDR3 nucleotides are TGTGCCAGCAGCTCAGACAGGGGGAGAGGGAATGAGCAGTTCTTC. The gene calls are TRBV7-8 and TRBJ2-1, with TRBD1 matching over 9 bases. Germline assignment: CDR1 SGHVS and CDR2 FQNEAQ. With 4 bases clipped from V and 7 bases from J, the junction kept 8 bases outside the gene matches. CDR3 length equals 15 residues.